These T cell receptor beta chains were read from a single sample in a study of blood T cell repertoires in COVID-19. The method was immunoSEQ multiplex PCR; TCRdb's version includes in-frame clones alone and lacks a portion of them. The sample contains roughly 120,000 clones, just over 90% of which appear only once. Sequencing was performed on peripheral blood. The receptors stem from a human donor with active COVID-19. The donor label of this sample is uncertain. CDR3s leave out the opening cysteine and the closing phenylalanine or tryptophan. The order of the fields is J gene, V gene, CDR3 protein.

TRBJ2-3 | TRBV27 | ASRPTSGGWDTQY
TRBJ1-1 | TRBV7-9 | ASSLVLGSGGNTEAF
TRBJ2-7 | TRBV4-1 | ASSHPGTGTYEQY
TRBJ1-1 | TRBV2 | ASSELDRGITEAF
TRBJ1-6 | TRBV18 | ASSPGQGGSPLH
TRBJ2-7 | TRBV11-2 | ASRGDGVYEQY
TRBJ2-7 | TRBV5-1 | ASSLNQGPSYEQY
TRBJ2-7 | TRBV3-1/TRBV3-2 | ASSPRTENYEQY
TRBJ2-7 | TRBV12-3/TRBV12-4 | ASSHAGGFEQY
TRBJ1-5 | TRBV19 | ASSKDRGRNQPQH
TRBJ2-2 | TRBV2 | ASTDSRPNTGELF
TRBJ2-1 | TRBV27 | ATLLSGGLSLGEQF
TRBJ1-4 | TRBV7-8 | ASSLLGTGNEKLF
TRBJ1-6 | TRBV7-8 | ASSPSLGNSPLH
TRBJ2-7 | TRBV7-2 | ASSPTSYEQY
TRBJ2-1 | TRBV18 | ASSPVRGTYEQF
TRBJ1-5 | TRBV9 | ASSFFGLLNQPQH
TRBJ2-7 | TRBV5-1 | ASSLAAGRGFTYEQY
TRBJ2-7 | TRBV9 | ASSVRQGAYEQY
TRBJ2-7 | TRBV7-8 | ASNADRGYEQY
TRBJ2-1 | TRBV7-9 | ASSLHRTSGPSSYNEQF
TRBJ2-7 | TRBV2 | ASEGQGKY
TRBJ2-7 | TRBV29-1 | SVEGDSSTYEQY
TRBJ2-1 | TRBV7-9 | ASSLVIGNNEQF
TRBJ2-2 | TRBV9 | ASSVDSAGAGGLKELF
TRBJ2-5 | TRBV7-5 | VRSARGVSGETQY
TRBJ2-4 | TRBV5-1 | ASSLGQHGNIQY
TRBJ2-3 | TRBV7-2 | ASSLYMRDTQY
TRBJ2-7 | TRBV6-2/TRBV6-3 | ASSSRDRNEQY
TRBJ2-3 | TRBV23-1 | ASSQSRSQGQSPCTDTQY
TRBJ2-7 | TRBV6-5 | ASSYDGQAYEQY